This T cell receptor beta chain was captured by sequencing in a study of CD8+ T cells in alopecia areata. This clone was observed a few times. Individuals with alopecia areata gave both lesional scalp punch biopsies and peripheral blood for collection. Reverse transcribed after extraction, RNA yielded cDNA as the sequencing template. Clones were sequenced by immunoSEQ multiplex PCR, and TCRdb holds only the in-frame ones, with some missing. The top ten hold less than 5.5% of the sample, which has roughly 130,000 clones, 58% seen once. Germline lookup yields CDR1 SGHTA and CDR2 FQGNSA. This CDR3 spans 15 amino acids. V lost 0 bases and J 4 bases, leaving 12 bases between the germline ends.

The chain links TRBV7-2 to TRBJ2-5; weak D call: TRBD2 (7 bases). This receptor was obtained from a human donor with alopecia areata. Sequenced material: CD4+ T cells sorted from blood, taken at week 0. The CDR3 spells CASSLAGGPGETQYF. Written as DNA, the CDR3 is TGTGCCAGCAGCTTAGCGGGGGGGCCGGGAGAGACCCAGTACTTC.